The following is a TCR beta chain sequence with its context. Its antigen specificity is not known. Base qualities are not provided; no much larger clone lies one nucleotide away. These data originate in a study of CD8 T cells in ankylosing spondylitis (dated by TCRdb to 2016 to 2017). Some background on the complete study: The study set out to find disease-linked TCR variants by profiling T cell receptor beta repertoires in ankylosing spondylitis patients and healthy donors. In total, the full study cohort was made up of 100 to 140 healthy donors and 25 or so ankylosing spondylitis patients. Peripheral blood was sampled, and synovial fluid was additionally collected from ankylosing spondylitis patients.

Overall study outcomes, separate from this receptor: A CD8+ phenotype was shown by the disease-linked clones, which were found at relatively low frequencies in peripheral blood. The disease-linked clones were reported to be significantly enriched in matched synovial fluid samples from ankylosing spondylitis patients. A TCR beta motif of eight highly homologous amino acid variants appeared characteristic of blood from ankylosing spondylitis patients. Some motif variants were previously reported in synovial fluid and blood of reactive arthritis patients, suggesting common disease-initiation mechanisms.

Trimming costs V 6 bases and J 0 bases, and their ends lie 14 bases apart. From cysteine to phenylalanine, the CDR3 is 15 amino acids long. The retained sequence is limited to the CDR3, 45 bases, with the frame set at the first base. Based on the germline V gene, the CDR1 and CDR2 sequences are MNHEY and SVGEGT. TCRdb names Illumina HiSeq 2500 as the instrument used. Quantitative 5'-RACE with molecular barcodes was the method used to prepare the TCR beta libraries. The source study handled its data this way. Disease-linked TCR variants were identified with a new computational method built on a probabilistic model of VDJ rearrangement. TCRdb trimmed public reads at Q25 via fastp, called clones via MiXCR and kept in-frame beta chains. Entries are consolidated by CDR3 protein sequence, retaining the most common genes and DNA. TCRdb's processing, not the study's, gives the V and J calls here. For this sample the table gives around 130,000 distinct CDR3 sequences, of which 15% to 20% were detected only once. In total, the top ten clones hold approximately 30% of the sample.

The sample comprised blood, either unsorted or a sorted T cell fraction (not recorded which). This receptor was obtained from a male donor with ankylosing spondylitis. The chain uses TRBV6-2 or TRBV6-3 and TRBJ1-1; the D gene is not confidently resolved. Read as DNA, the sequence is TGTGCCAGCAGAAGCGGCAGGCCCATGAACACTGAAGCTTTCTTT. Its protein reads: CASRSGRPMNTEAFF.